Below are 30 T cell receptor beta chains sequenced from a single sample in a study of cytomegalovirus exposure and HLA in healthy donors (dated by TCRdb to about 2017). Receptor amplification or capture employed the immunoSEQ multiplex PCR assay. The multiplex PCR relied on a mix of 60 forward primers for TCR Vbeta segments and 13 reverse primers for TCR Jbeta segments. Held by TCRdb, this immuneACCESS table contains in-frame sequences only and omits some clones. Under half of the omission traces to an unresolved V gene where checked; the cause of the rest is unknown. The sample yields 50,000 or so clones; 65% to 80% were counted once. The ten most abundant clones make up about 37% of the sample. Source material: PBMCs. Receptors were obtained from a man aged 35 to 55 in good health and CMV-seropositive.

This clone was recorded only once. V usage is TRBV5-1 and J usage is TRBJ1-2, with D hard to call. This CDR3 is 14 amino acids long. Trimming removed 0 bases from V and 4 bases from J, with 10 bases in between. Germline CDR1 SGHRS, CDR2 YFSETQ. The CDR3 sequence is CASSLDGLSYGYTF. The CDR3 coding sequence is TGCGCCAGCAGCTTGGATGGGCTGAGCTATGGCTACACCTTC.

The CDR3 is CASSLAEGAQGTGYTF. Here the CDR3 DNA reads TGCGCCAGCAGCTTGGCCGAGGGGGCGCAAGGGACTGGCTACACCTTC. This chain connects TRBV5-1 to TRBJ1-2, with 7 positions matching TRBD1. CDR1 and CDR2 from the germline V gene are SGHRS and YFSETQ. The CDR3 is 16 residues long. The J segment lost 7 bases and the V segment lost 0 bases, leaving 12 bases of the junction unmatched.

The CDR3 loop reads CASSHLTGRGNEKLFF. CDR3 DNA: TGTGCCAGCAGCCATCTCACAGGGAGGGGGAATGAAAAACTGTTTTTT. J is TRBJ1-4 and V is TRBV7-9, with D possibly being TRBD1 (6 bases). Germline V gene data show CDR1 as SEHNR and CDR2 as FQNEAQ (reference sequence). The CDR3 is 16 amino acids. The V and J ends lost 5 bases and 5 bases respectively, with 18 bases between them.

This clone showed up just once. CDR3 sequence reads: CASTGTGTEAFF. The CDR3, as DNA: TGTGCCAGCACCGGGACAGGGACTGAAGCTTTCTTT. This rearrangement joins TRBV6-5 to TRBJ1-1; 9 nucleotides line up with TRBD1. In germline, CDR1 is MNHEY, CDR2 SVGAGI. This CDR3 comprises 12 residues. Trimming at V came to 7 bases and at J to 5 bases, leaving 2 bases not matched to a gene.

V usage is TRBV29-1 and J usage is TRBJ1-4; 7 bases agree with TRBD1. After removal of 8 bases from V and 7 bases from J, the junction contained 13 bases not matched to a gene. Germline V lookup: CDR1 SQVTM, CDR2 ANQGSEA. The CDR3 spans 14 residues. CDR3 DNA: TGCAGCCTAGGGGGCCCGGGTGAGAGTGAAAAACTGTTTTTT. Translating it yields CSLGGPGESEKLFF.

J is TRBJ1-2 and V is TRBV5-6; 8 bases map to TRBD1. The V and J ends lost 5 bases and 8 bases, in that order; junction bases with no gene match: 5. Germline V lookup: CDR1 SGHDT, CDR2 YYEEEE. This CDR3 spans 12 amino acids. The CDR3 DNA is TGTGCCAGCAGGACAGGGGATAACGGCTACACCTTC. Its translation is CASRTGDNGYTF.

The chain employs TRBV6-5 and TRBJ1-1, with D perhaps TRBD1 (6 bases). V was shortened by 2 bases and J by 4 bases, with 11 bases between the two germline ends. CDR3 length: 14 amino acids. Germline-derived CDR1 and CDR2 are MNHEY and SVGAGI. This chain's CDR3 is CASSYESRGTEAFF. In nucleotides, the CDR3 is TGTGCCAGCAGTTACGAAAGCAGGGGCACTGAAGCTTTCTTT.

V and J are TRBV5-1 and TRBJ1-1; 7 nucleotides line up with TRBD1. CDR1 and CDR2 (germline): SGHRS, YFSETQ. Germline trimming cut 4 bases from V and 2 bases from J; bases unmatched to any gene: 2. The length of the CDR3 is 13 residues. For the CDR3, the DNA is TGCGCCAGCAGCGGGACAGTTAACACTGAAGCTTTCTTT. This sequence encodes CASSGTVNTEAFF.

This chain joins TRBV19 and TRBJ2-1; 10 bases agree with TRBD1. The length of the CDR3 is 15 residues. The germline V gene encodes CDR1 LNHDA and CDR2 SQIVND (reference sequence). V shed 9 bases and J 3 bases; nucleotides not matched to a gene: 8. The CDR3 loop reads CASRPGTGDYNEQFF. The DNA for the CDR3 is TGTGCCAGCAGACCCGGGACAGGGGACTACAATGAGCAGTTCTTC.

The chain has TRBV7-9 and TRBJ2-3, with TRBD1 as a possible D gene (6 bases). The V gene lost 4 bases and the J gene lost 4 bases, with 9 bases spanning the gap. The CDR3 has 13 amino acids. CDR1 is SEHNR, CDR2 FQNEAQ, per germline (reference sequence). CDR3 loop: CASSSRGPDTQYF. The CDR3 nucleotides read TGTGCCAGCAGCTCCAGGGGCCCAGATACGCAGTATTTT.

The chain recombines TRBV7-7 with TRBJ1-4; 9 positions match TRBD1. Germline CDR1 reads SSHAT; CDR2 reads FNYEAQ (reference sequence). V gave up 4 bases and J gave up 3 bases; unmatched junction bases: 3. The CDR3 spans 15 residues. CDR3 amino acids: CASSSGQGANEKLFF. The CDR3 DNA reads as TGTGCCAGCAGCTCGGGACAGGGAGCTAATGAAAAACTGTTTTTT.

This sequence joins TRBV9 and TRBJ2-1; TRBD2 aligns across 8 bases. V lost 4 bases to trimming and J lost 6 bases; unmatched junction nucleotides: 9. The CDR3 spans 15 residues. Germline CDR1 SGDLS, CDR2 YYNGEE. The CDR3 DNA reads TGTGCCAGCAGCCCCAGAGCGGGGGCCTTCAATGAGCAGTTCTTC. This translates into CASSPRAGAFNEQFF.

V and J are TRBV6-5 and TRBJ1-2; D is possibly TRBD1 (5 bases). V was pared by 5 bases and J by 6 bases, with 19 bases between. CDR1 and CDR2 from the germline V gene are MNHEY and SVGAGI. This CDR3 has 15 residues. DNA of the CDR3: TGTGCCAGCAGTCCCCCCAGGGTCCTAAGGAATGGCTACACCTTC. This translates into CASSPPRVLRNGYTF.

V is TRBV18 and J is TRBJ2-2; tentatively, D is TRBD1 (6 bases). From germline, CDR1 is KGHSH and CDR2 LQKENI. This CDR3 has 14 residues. V lost 2 bases to trimming and J lost 3 bases, with 7 bases between them. The CDR3 DNA follows: TGTGCCAGCTCACCATACAGGGACACCGGGGAGCTGTTTTTT. The encoded protein is CASSPYRDTGELFF.

The chain couples TRBV7-9 to TRBJ2-1; maybe TRBD2 (6 bases). Germline V gene sequence: CDR1 SEHNR, CDR2 FQNEAQ (reference sequence). V was pared by 8 bases and J by 4 bases, with 9 bases between. The CDR3 loop spans 12 amino acids. The chain's CDR3 is CASLGGYNEQFF. The CDR3 DNA reads as TGTGCCAGCCTGGGAGGTTACAATGAGCAGTTCTTC.

This clone was found once. This sequence joins TRBV15 and TRBJ1-3; TRBD1 matches at 7 bases. J was trimmed by 6 bases and V by 3 bases; bases with no gene match: 5. Germline lookup yields CDR1 LNHNV and CDR2 YYDKDF (reference sequence). CDR3 size: 14 residues. The CDR3 sequence: CATSRDRTQNTIYF. The CDR3 nucleotides are TGTGCCACCAGCAGGGACAGGACCCAAAACACCATATATTTT.

This clone has a handful of counts. The chain uses TRBV6-6 and TRBJ1-5, with a weak D call TRBD1 (6 bases). Germline loops: CDR1 MNHNY, CDR2 SVGAGI (reference sequence). This CDR3 comprises 14 residues. Deletions cut 2 bases from V and 5 bases from J, with 10 bases between. The CDR3 sequence is CASSYPGHHQPQHF. The CDR3, as DNA: TGTGCCAGCAGTTACCCGGGACACCATCAGCCCCAGCATTTT.

Turning to this clone: Mismatch with germline at one junction end may stem from a read error. CDR3: CASRLGDSQETQYF. For the CDR3, the DNA is TGCGCCAGCAGATTGGGGGACAGCCAAGAGACCCAGTACTTC. This chain connects TRBV5-1 to TRBJ2-5, with 7 bases aligning to TRBD1. The CDR3 runs 14 residues. CDR1 is SGHRS and CDR2 is YFSETQ in the germline V gene.

V usage is TRBV5-1 and J usage is TRBJ2-5; D remains unclear. CDR3 length: 14 amino acids. Trimming took 6 bases from V and 0 from J, leaving 12 bases between them. From germline, CDR1 is SGHRS and CDR2 YFSETQ. CDR3 nucleotides: TGCGCCAGCACTAACGCCCTCCACCAAGAGACCCAGTACTTC. This sequence encodes CASTNALHQETQYF.

The chain uses TRBV20-1 and TRBJ1-1, with 7 bases fitting TRBD1. Germline assignment: CDR1 DFQATT and CDR2 SNEGSKA (reference sequence). This CDR3 is 11 amino acids long. The CDR3 sequence: CRTYRGTEAFF. The CDR3 nucleotides are TGCAGGACTTACAGGGGCACTGAAGCTTTCTTT.

The chain recombines TRBV5-4 with TRBJ1-1; D is ambiguous. Germline lookup yields CDR1 SGHNT and CDR2 YYREEE (reference sequence). Trimming took 0 bases from V and 1 from J, leaving 7 bases between them. This CDR3 comprises 14 residues. The CDR3 bases are TGTGCCAGCAGCTTGGACAGTTCGAACACTGAAGCTTTCTTT. Amino acids: CASSLDSSNTEAFF.

The V and J genes are TRBV5-6 and TRBJ2-5; TRBD1 aligns across 7 bases. The J call may be wrong; the DNA end is better matched by TRBJ2-7. Germline V gene data show CDR1 as SGHDT and CDR2 as YYEEEE. This CDR3 region has 15 residues. DNA of the CDR3: TGTGCCAGCAGCGTGGGACAGCAAAACTCCTACGAGCAGTACTTC. This codes for CASSVGQQNSYEQYF.

This clone was seen a single time. The chain carries TRBV6-5 and TRBJ1-1; 7 nucleotides line up with TRBD1. The CDR3 loop spans 15 amino acids. Germline V gene data show CDR1 as MNHEY and CDR2 as SVGAGI. The V and J ends lost 6 bases and 10 bases, in that order; junction bases with no gene match: 17. DNA of the CDR3: TGTGCCAGCAGGGAGGGACAGCGGGGGCGGTCTGGAGCTTTCTTT. It specifies CASREGQRGRSGAFF.

The rearrangement links TRBV7-9 to TRBJ1-4; TRBD1 aligns across 9 bases. Trimming at V came to 4 bases and at J to 5 bases, leaving 17 bases not matched to a gene. Germline V gives CDR1 SEHNR, CDR2 FQNEAQ (reference sequence). The CDR3 totals 19 residues. The CDR3 spells CASSSTVGQGGLGNEKLFF. The DNA of the CDR3 is TGTGCCAGCAGCTCCACTGTGGGACAGGGTGGTTTGGGAAATGAAAAACTGTTTTTT.

A few counts support this clone. This chain joins TRBV5-1 and TRBJ1-6; 7 bases match TRBD1. This CDR3 is built from 14 residues. Germline CDR1 is SGHRS and CDR2 is YFSETQ. Trimming cost V 4 bases and J 7 bases; bases outside gene matches: 5. CDR3 in DNA: TGCGCCAGCAGCCAGGGGGTGGGAAATTCACCCCTCCACTTT. Protein sequence: CASSQGVGNSPLHF. Full variable domain (remainder filled in from reference TRBV5-1 and TRBJ1-6): KAGVTQTPRYLIKTRGQQVTLSCSPISGHRSVSWYQQTPGQGLQFLFEYFSETQRNKGNFPGRFSGRQFSNSRSEMNVSTLELGDSALYLCASSQGVGNSPLHFGNGTRLTVT.

This rearrangement joins TRBV25-1 to TRBJ1-3; 7 bases match TRBD1. Germline CDR1 reads MGHDK; CDR2 reads SYGVNS. With V trimmed by 6 bases and J by 4 bases, 3 bases remained unmatched. The CDR3 totals 13 residues. CDR3 coding DNA: TGTGCCAGCAGACAGGGGAACGGAAACACCATATATTTT. Its translation is CASRQGNGNTIYF.

The chain uses TRBV4-2 and TRBJ1-2; D might be TRBD1 (5 bases). This CDR3 has 15 residues. Per germline, CDR1 LGHNA and CDR2 YNFKEQ. V was cut by 0 bases and J by 4 bases, with 12 bases left in between. The CDR3 reads CASSQEWRGGYGYTF. CDR3 nucleotides: TGTGCCAGCAGCCAAGAGTGGAGGGGCGGCTATGGCTACACCTTC.

The chain employs TRBV6-6 and TRBJ2-1; TRBD1 matches 7 bases. The V gene end was trimmed by 6 bases and the J gene end by 4 bases; junction bases not matched to a gene: 9. Germline CDR1 reads MNHNY; CDR2 reads SVGAGI (reference sequence). This CDR3 spans 15 amino acids. The CDR3 loop is CASSPGTELYNEQFF. CDR3 DNA sequence: TGTGCCAGCAGCCCCGGGACAGAATTATACAATGAGCAGTTCTTC.

The rearrangement uses TRBV30 and TRBJ2-2; 10 bases fit TRBD2. CDR3 length equals 18 residues. Per germline, CDR1 GTSNPN and CDR2 SVGIG (reference sequence). Trimming cost V 4 bases and J 1 base; bases outside gene matches: 12. The CDR3 bases are TGTGCCTGGATCGATACTAGGCTAGCGGGGGAGAACACCGGGGAGCTGTTTTTT. Amino acids: CAWIDTRLAGENTGELFF. The whole variable domain, filled in from reference TRBV30 and TRBJ2-2, reads SQTIHQWPATLVQPVGSPLSLECTVEGTSNPNLYWYRQAAGRGLQLLFYSVGIGQISSEVPQNLSASRPQDRQFILSSKKLLLSDSGFYLCAWIDTRLAGENTGELFFGEGSRLTVL.

The count of this clone is one. V gene TRBV6-5 combines with J gene TRBJ2-2, with 11 bases identical to TRBD2. Germline V gene sequence: CDR1 MNHEY, CDR2 SVGAGI. V was clipped by 4 bases and J by 6 bases; unmatched bases: 7. The CDR3 consists of 16 residues. This CDR3 reads CASSSLAGGLSGELFF. The CDR3 nucleotides are TGTGCCAGCAGTTCTTTAGCGGGGGGGCTTTCCGGGGAGCTGTTTTTT.